This entry describes one T cell receptor beta chain. The antigen is unknown. The data originate from a study of cytomegalovirus exposure and HLA in healthy donors. Study-wide results and limits: Previous analysis showed most TCR beta V segments were productive about 87% or about 30% of the time. The classifier was said to identify cytomegalovirus status with high specificity and sensitivity.

The PCR employed 60 Vbeta primers together with 13 Jbeta primers. The assay was immunoSEQ multiplex PCR, and TCRdb's table has in-frame clones only and misses some. This sample's table reports some 120,000 clones. The receptor comes from a man aged 30 to 39 in good health and CMV-seronegative. Sequenced material: PBMCs.

The CDR3 nucleotides are TGTGCCAGCAGCTTAGTAGGCTCGGACAGCTCGTATGGCTACACCTTC. This encodes CASSLVGSDSSYGYTF. V is TRBV7-2 and J is TRBJ1-2; tentative D call: TRBD1 (6 bases). The CDR3 length is 16 residues. V lost 1 base, J lost 5 bases, and 17 bases lay in between. Germline V gene data show CDR1 as SGHTA and CDR2 as FQGNSA.